The rows below give T cell receptor beta chains drawn from one sample of a study of blood T cell repertoires in COVID-19. The method was immunoSEQ multiplex PCR; TCRdb's version includes in-frame clones alone and lacks a portion of them. The data contain around 470,000 clones, roughly 87% of them singletons. The sample consisted of peripheral blood. These TCRs come from a man aged 18 to 30 with COVID-19, enrolled during active disease. CDR3s include the opening cysteine and the closing phenylalanine or tryptophan. A D gene is named only where the DNA matches it firmly. Expanded clones are given a class, and other clones once, few, many or no size at all.

TRBV13	NA	TRBD2	TRBJ2-7	TGTGCCAGCAGCCAGAGACTAGCGGGGGCCTACGAGCAGTACTTC	CASSQRLAGAYEQYF
TRBV6-5	NA	NA	TRBJ2-7	TGTGCCAGCACCAGAGGTCCGGGGGAGCAGTACTTC	CASTRGPGEQYF
TRBV27	NA	NA	TRBJ1-1	TGTGCCAGCAGTTCGGACACCCGCTGGACCACTGAAGCTTTCTTT	CASSSDTRWTTEAFF
TRBV5-1	NA	NA	TRBJ1-2	TGCGCCAGCAGCTTTCAACAGGGCTCCTATGGCTACACCTTC	CASSFQQGSYGYTF
TRBV3-1/TRBV3-2	NA	TRBD2	TRBJ2-5	TGTGCCAGCAGCCCCTGGACTAGCGGGGGGATATATCAAGAGAGGGCCCAGTACTTC	CASSPWTSGGIYQERAQYF
TRBV6-4	NA	TRBD2	TRBJ2-2	TGTGCCAGCAGTGAACTAGCGGGAAACACCGGGGAGCTGTTTTTT	CASSELAGNTGELFF
TRBV9	NA	NA	TRBJ2-1	TGTGCCAGCAGCGTAGAGGGAGGAGTCCCCCACACAAATGAGCAGTTCTTC	CASSVEGGVPHTNEQFF
TRBV6-5	few	NA	TRBJ1-4	TGTGCCAGCAAAGTTCCCGGGGGGGGAAAGGAAAAACTGTTTTTT	CASKVPGGGKEKLFF
TRBV3-1/TRBV3-2	NA	NA	TRBJ2-1	TGTGCCAGCAGCCAATCGGGCGGGGAGCAGTTCTTC	CASSQSGGEQFF
TRBV6-5	NA	TRBD1	TRBJ1-2	TGTGCCAGCAGTTACTCGACAGGGTTCACTGGCTACACCTTC	CASSYSTGFTGYTF
TRBV19	NA	TRBD1	TRBJ1-3	TGTGCCAGTACACGGACAGGCTCTGGAAACACCATATATTTT	CASTRTGSGNTIYF
TRBV9	NA	TRBD2	TRBJ2-3	TGTGCCAGCAGTTTTGGGGGGGCAGATACGCAGTATTTT	CASSFGGADTQYF
TRBV7-2	NA	TRBD2	TRBJ2-3	TGTGCCAGCAGCTTTGGAGTAGCGGGGGGAGAGGATACGCAGTATTTT	CASSFGVAGGEDTQYF
TRBV9	NA	TRBD1	TRBJ2-3	TGTGCCAGCAGCCCACAGGGGCAAGATACGCAGTATTTT	CASSPQGQDTQYF
TRBV6-6	NA	NA	TRBJ1-1	TGTGCCAGCAGTAACAACCCGGGAAATGAAGCTTTCTTT	CASSNNPGNEAFF
TRBV19	NA	NA	TRBJ1-6	TGTGCCAGTAGTATTACTTTGATTAGCTCCTATAATTCACCCCTCCACTTT	CASSITLISSYNSPLHF
TRBV5-1	NA	TRBD1	TRBJ2-3	TGCGCCAGCAGCAGGCGGGACAGGGCGAACACAGATACGCAGTATTTT	CASSRRDRANTDTQYF
TRBV7-8	NA	NA	TRBJ2-5	TGTGCCAGCAGCTTAACGGAGGCCTTGAAGACCCAGTACTTC	CASSLTEALKTQYF
TRBV7-3	NA	NA	TRBJ1-5	TGTGCCAGCAGCCCACGTCCGGATCAGCCCCAGCATTTT	CASSPRPDQPQHF
TRBV5-5	NA	NA	TRBJ1-5	TGTGCCAGCAGCCCTAGCTCCGATCAGCCCCAGCATTTT	CASSPSSDQPQHF
TRBV6-2/TRBV6-3	NA	NA	TRBJ2-1	TGTGCCAGCAGTCCAGGATCGAATAGTGGCCCCTACAATGAGCAGTTCTTC	CASSPGSNSGPYNEQFF
TRBV11-3	once	TRBD2	TRBJ2-1	TGTGCCAGCAGCTTAGGAGCGGGAGGGCGTTACGAGCAGTTCTTC	CASSLGAGGRYEQFF
TRBV13	NA	NA	TRBJ2-5	TGTGCCAGCAGCTCTTCACACGGGTCACGGGGGGAGACCCAGTACTTC	CASSSSHGSRGETQYF
TRBV18	NA	TRBD1	TRBJ1-6	TGTGCCAGCTCACCAGGGACAGCTAATAATTCACCCCTCCACTTT	CASSPGTANNSPLHF
TRBV5-1	NA	NA	TRBJ2-2	TGCGCCAGCAGTCAAGAGGCCACCGGGGAGCTGTTTTTT	CASSQEATGELFF
TRBV7-9	few	NA	TRBJ1-1	TGTGCCAGCAGTCCCCTGGAGGACGGGAACACTGAAGCTTTCTTT	CASSPLEDGNTEAFF
TRBV19	NA	TRBD2	TRBJ2-1	TGTGCCAGCCGCAACGGGGGGGCATCCTACAATGAGCAGTTCTTC	CASRNGGASYNEQFF
TRBV10-2	NA	NA	TRBJ2-1	TGCGCCAGCAGTGAGGGGGCGCAGTTCTTC	CASSEGAQFF
TRBV2	once	NA	TRBJ2-3	TGTGCCAGCAGTGAAAGGAGAGCAGATACGCAGTATTTT	CASSERRADTQYF
TRBV5-4	once	NA	TRBJ1-3	TGTGCCAGCAGCTTCTCAGCGGGAAACACCATATATTTT	CASSFSAGNTIYF
TRBV24-1	NA	TRBD1	TRBJ1-4	TGTGCCACCAGTGATCCGGGACAGGGGAGTCTTGAAAAACTGTTTTTT	CATSDPGQGSLEKLFF
TRBV5-6	NA	NA	TRBJ1-5	TGTGCCAGCAGCTTTTATGAGGGCGGCAATCAGCCCCAGCATTTT	CASSFYEGGNQPQHF
TRBV5-6	NA	NA	TRBJ2-7	TGTGCCAGCACCTCAGGTCTGGGGAGCTCCTACGAGCAGTACTTC	CASTSGLGSSYEQYF
TRBV7-2	NA	TRBD1	TRBJ2-1	TGTGCCAGCAGCTTAACGTCCCAGGGGGTGAGCGATGAGCAGTTCTTC	CASSLTSQGVSDEQFF
TRBV24-1	many	TRBD1	TRBJ2-3	TGTGCCACCAGTGAGGGGAGCGGACAGGGACTCACAGATACGCAGTATTTT	CATSEGSGQGLTDTQYF
TRBV4-1	NA	NA	TRBJ1-1	TGCGCCAGCAGCCGGCCACCGGGGAACACTGAAGCTTTCTTT	CASSRPPGNTEAFF
TRBV7-2	NA	NA	TRBJ1-5	TGTGCCAGCAGCCTCCAGGCAGGACAGAATCAGCCCCAGCATTTT	CASSLQAGQNQPQHF
TRBV2	once	NA	TRBJ2-5	TGTGCCAGCAGAAACACGAGGACAGCGCGAGAGACCCAGTACTTC	CASRNTRTARETQYF
TRBV27	NA	NA	TRBJ1-4	TGTGCCAGCAGTCCCCTCGGGGGGATGGCTAATGAAAAACTGTTTTTT	CASSPLGGMANEKLFF
TRBV11-2	NA	TRBD1	TRBJ2-5	TGTGCCAGCAGCTTGTATCCGGGACAGGGAGGAGAGACCCAGTACTTC	CASSLYPGQGGETQYF
TRBV5-6	NA	NA	TRBJ2-7	TGTGCCAGCAGCTTTTCAGGCTTGCGCGACGAGCAGTACTTC	CASSFSGLRDEQYF
TRBV12-3/TRBV12-4	NA	NA	TRBJ1-1	TGTGCCAGCAGTTACAGGGTAGAAGCTTTCTTT	CASSYRVEAFF
TRBV19	NA	TRBD1	TRBJ1-4	TGTGCCAGTAGTCCTCGGGACAGGACTAATGAAAAACTGTTTTTT	CASSPRDRTNEKLFF
TRBV5-1	NA	NA	TRBJ1-5	TGCGCCAGCAGCTTGTCAGGGGCCTGGGGTCAGCCCCAGCATTTT	CASSLSGAWGQPQHF
TRBV5-1	once	TRBD1	TRBJ1-5	TGCGCCAGCAGCCCCGGACAGGGAGGGAATCAGCCCCAGCATTTT	CASSPGQGGNQPQHF
TRBV3-1/TRBV3-2	NA	TRBD2	TRBJ2-5	TGTGCCAGCAGCCTGGGACTAGCGCACCAAGAGACCCAGTACTTC	CASSLGLAHQETQYF
TRBV11-2	NA	NA	TRBJ2-5	TGTGCCAGCAGCTTGAACATTCAAGAGACCCAGTACTTC	CASSLNIQETQYF
TRBV9	NA	TRBD2	TRBJ2-5	TGTGCCAGCAGCGTAAGCGGGGGCTTTGGGGAGACCCAGTACTTC	CASSVSGGFGETQYF
TRBV27	NA	TRBD1	TRBJ2-3	TGTGCCAGCAGTTCCGGGACAGGGGTTATAGATACGCAGTATTTT	CASSSGTGVIDTQYF
TRBV24-1	NA	NA	TRBJ2-2	TGTGCCACCAAGGGGGCCGGGGAGCTGTTTTTT	CATKGAGELFF